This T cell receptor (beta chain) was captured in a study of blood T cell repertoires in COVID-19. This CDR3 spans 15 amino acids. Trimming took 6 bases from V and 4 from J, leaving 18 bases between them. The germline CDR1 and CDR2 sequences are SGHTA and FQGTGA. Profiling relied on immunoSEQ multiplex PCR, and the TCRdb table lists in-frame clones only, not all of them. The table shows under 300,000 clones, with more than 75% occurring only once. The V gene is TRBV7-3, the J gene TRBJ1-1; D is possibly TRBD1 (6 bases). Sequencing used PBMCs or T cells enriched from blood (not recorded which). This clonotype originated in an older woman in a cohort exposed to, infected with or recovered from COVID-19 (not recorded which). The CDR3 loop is CASSWTGTGSTEAFF. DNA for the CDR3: TGTGCCAGCAGTTGGACGGGAACAGGGAGCACTGAAGCTTTCTTT.